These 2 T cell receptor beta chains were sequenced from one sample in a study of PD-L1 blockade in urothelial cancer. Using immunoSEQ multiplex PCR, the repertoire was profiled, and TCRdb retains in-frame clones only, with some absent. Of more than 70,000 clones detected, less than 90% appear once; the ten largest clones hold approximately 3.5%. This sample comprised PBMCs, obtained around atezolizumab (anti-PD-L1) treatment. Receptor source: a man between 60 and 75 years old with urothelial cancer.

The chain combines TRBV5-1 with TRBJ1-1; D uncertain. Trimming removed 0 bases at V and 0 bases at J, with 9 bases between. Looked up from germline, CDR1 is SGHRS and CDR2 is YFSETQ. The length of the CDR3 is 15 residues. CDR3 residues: CASSLGGVMNTEAFF. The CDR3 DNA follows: TGCGCCAGCAGCTTGGGGGGAGTTATGAACACTGAAGCTTTCTTT.

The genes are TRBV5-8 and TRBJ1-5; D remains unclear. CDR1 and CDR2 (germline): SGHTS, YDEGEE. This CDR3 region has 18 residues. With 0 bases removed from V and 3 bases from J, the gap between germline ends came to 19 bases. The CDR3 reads CASSLGATGRWVNQPQHF. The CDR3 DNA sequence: TGTGCCAGCAGCTTGGGGGCTACGGGGAGGTGGGTCAATCAGCCCCAGCATTTT.